Given below is one T cell receptor (beta chain) in context. This clonotype has just a few counts. No cognate antigen has been identified for it. No quality values exist for individual bases; no much larger clone is one base distant. The data originate from a study of post-analysis software for immune sequencing data (dated by TCRdb to 2015 to 2017). The study in broad terms: The recorded disease courses included relapsing-remitting, secondary progressive and progressive-relapsing multiple sclerosis, and some patients had no subtype annotation. The patient repertoires were set against roughly eleven previously published healthy control repertoires from donors whose ages ranged from about 6 to 25 years. A subset of samples was prepared in parallel using single-end sample barcoding, then pooled and co-amplified after Illumina adapter ligation.

Paper-wide results and their limitations: Significantly higher frequencies in patients than in controls were found for several TRBV segments, including TRBV5-6, TRBV5-1 and TRBV20-1. The control group was slightly older than the multiple sclerosis patient group. Compared with controls, multiple sclerosis patients had significantly lower normalized Chao1 diversity, a finding suggesting substantial peripheral T-cell clonal expansion. Direct clustering with F measure showed strong co-clustering of samples prepared in the same batch, prompting a batch-effect correction.

To demonstrate the VDJtools post-analysis software, the study profiled TCR beta repertoires from the peripheral blood of about 13 young patients with multiple sclerosis. The multiple sclerosis patients were children and adolescents ranging in age from 6 to 15 years. Library creation used PCR. TCRdb lists the instrument as Illumina HiSeq 2500. To reduce PCR and sequencing biases, unique molecular identifiers were incorporated into the TCR beta cDNA libraries. Some 500,000 cDNA molecules were obtained per 1 to 10 million input T cells, so each molecule approximated one T cell. The same protocol used for the earlier healthy control dataset was applied to prepare and sequence the patient libraries. Samples belonging to the same batch were prepared together, multiplexed and sequenced on a shared HiSeq lane. The paper's data handling went like this. Raw barcoded reads were processed with MIGEC, discarding single-read molecular identifier groups before consensus assembly and CDR3 extraction. VDJtools was used for post-analysis of the clonotype tables, and diversity was normalized by down-sampling every dataset to the size of the smallest sample. Repertoire overlap clustering matched CDR3 amino acid but not nucleotide sequences to correct batch-related cross-sample contamination. In TCRdb, the public reads were trimmed at Q25 with fastp and aligned with MiXCR, with productive beta chains retained. Identical CDR3 proteins give one entry, which carries the most common genes and DNA. The V and J calls shown here were made by TCRdb, not taken from the authors' results. The sample has about 560,000 distinct CDR3 sequences on record, 44% of them singletons. In total, the top ten clones hold around 1.7% of the sample.

The CDR3 runs 12 amino acids, cysteine and phenylalanine included. Only the CDR3 portion is preserved as DNA: 36 bases, with reading frame beginning at the first base. V is shortened by 5 bases, J by 4 bases, and the region joining them spans 9 bases. The germline V gene encodes CDR1 SEHNR and CDR2 FQNEAQ (reference sequence). The receptor comes from a girl aged 5-17 years with multiple sclerosis. The sample taken for sequencing was blood. Recombination joined TRBV7-9 with TRBJ2-7; TRBD2 might be the D gene, on 5 matching bases. The sequence in DNA is TGTGCCAGCAGCGGACTTAGATACGAGCAGTACTTC. Translated, it reads CASSGLRYEQYF. Here the CDR3 is joined to the reference TRBV7-9 and TRBJ2-7 genes, and the full variable domain is: DTGVSQNPRHKITKRGQNVTFRCDPISEHNRLYWYRQTLGQGPEFLTYFQNEAQLEKSRLLSDRFSAERPKGSFSTLEIQRTEQGDSAMYLCASSGLRYEQYFGPGTRLTVT.